This entry features one TCR beta chain sequence. In the original processing: Quantification of nucleated cells was approximated via reference gene primer amplification. The method was immunoSEQ multiplex PCR; TCRdb's version includes in-frame clones alone and lacks a portion of them. The V and J calls and the clone size are those of that table, but D and trimming were determined from the DNA. The repertoire holds around 87,000 clones, with about 76% as singletons. Germline CDR1 is GTSNPN and CDR2 is SVGIG (reference sequence). Trimming cost V 2 bases and J 15 bases, with 16 bases left between them. The CDR3 is 12 amino acids. This record comes from a study of blood T cell repertoires in COVID-19. Turning to the study itself: Both acute and convalescent COVID-19 samples were obtained from the United States, Italy and Spain. The analysed material was cDNA or gDNA that came from T cells, B-cell-depleted T cells, or PBMCs.

The chain couples TRBV30 to TRBJ1-4, with a weak D call TRBD1 (5 bases). The receptor was isolated from a woman older than 75 with acute or convalescent COVID-19. Sequencing used peripheral blood. This chain's CDR3 is CAWSPPQGTVFF. Written as DNA, the CDR3 is TGTGCCTGGAGTCCCCCCCAGGGAACGGTGTTTTTT.